Presented here are 21 T cell receptor beta chains from one specimen sequenced in a study of CD8 T cells in Susac syndrome. Reverse transcription of 0.5 to 1 ug RNA was carried out with random hexamers. TCRdb re-called the immunoSEQ multiplex PCR reads through MiXCR, storing one row per CDR3 protein. The data contain some 150,000 distinct CDR3 sequences, roughly 94% of them singletons. The source material was CD8+ T cells from PBMCs. Every receptor here comes from a human donor with multiple sclerosis.

This sequence joins TRBV24-1 and TRBJ2-5; D remains ambiguous. Looked up from germline, CDR1 is KGHDR and CDR2 is SFDVKD. V gave up 0 bases and J gave up 13 bases, with 11 bases separating them. The CDR3 loop spans 12 amino acids. For the CDR3, the DNA is TGTGCCACCAGTGATTTGAGTCCGGTGCGGTACTTC. Amino acids: CATSDLSPVRYF.

A remark on this clonotype: A much bigger clone sits one base away, suggesting this may be a read error. The chain links TRBV5-6 to TRBJ2-5; 7 bases match TRBD2. V trimming: 10 bases; J trimming: 1 base; junction bases outside the gene matches: 10. Germline CDR1 and CDR2: SGHDT and YYEEEE. CDR3 length: 14 residues. DNA for the CDR3: TGTGCCCGCCGCTTGGGGGGGGGCCAAGAGACCCAGTACTTC. Protein product: CARRLGGGQETQYF.

This chain connects TRBV27 to TRBJ2-3; 7 positions agree with TRBD1. Germline V gene lookup returns CDR1 MNHEY and CDR2 SMNVEV (reference sequence). J was trimmed by 2 bases and V by 3 bases; bases with no gene match: 14. The CDR3 is made up of 18 amino acids. Here the CDR3 DNA reads TGTGCCAGCAGTTTCTTGCGAACAGGGGTTGATTTCACAGATACGCAGTATTTT. This gives the protein CASSFLRTGVDFTDTQYF.

The chain links TRBV3-1 to TRBJ1-6; 10 nucleotides align to TRBD1. Germline values: CDR1 LGHDT, CDR2 YNNKEL (reference sequence). Trimming at V came to 3 bases and at J to 12 bases, leaving 5 bases not matched to a gene. This CDR3 is built from 14 residues. The DNA for the CDR3 is TGTGCCAGCAGCCAGGGGACAGGGGTTTTACCCCTCCACTTT. Its translation is CASSQGTGVLPLHF.

The chain links TRBV27 to TRBJ2-7, with TRBD1 matching 11 bases. Germline assignment: CDR1 MNHEY and CDR2 SMNVEV (reference sequence). CDR3 length equals 14 residues. Trimming removed 5 bases from V and 5 bases from J; junction bases left unmatched: 5. CDR3 loop: CASSRTGGPHEQYF. CDR3 DNA: TGTGCCAGCAGTCGGACAGGGGGCCCCCACGAGCAGTACTTC.

This chain uses TRBV29-1 with TRBJ1-1; D is uncertain. Germline CDR1 is SQVTM and CDR2 is ANQGSEA. V was trimmed by 0 bases and J by 3 bases, leaving 8 bases between them. The CDR3 spans 13 residues. The CDR3 protein is CSVEDLSDTEAFF. CDR3 DNA sequence: TGCAGCGTTGAAGATCTTTCGGACACTGAAGCTTTCTTT.

The V call is TRBV7-9, the J call TRBJ2-7; tentative D call: TRBD1 (6 bases). V dropped 5 bases and J dropped 3 bases, with 14 bases sitting between them. The CDR3 has 14 residues. Germline V lookup: CDR1 SEHNR, CDR2 FQNEAQ (reference sequence). CDR3 nucleotides: TGTGCCAGCAGCGGACCCGGGACACTCTACGAGCAGTACTTC. It encodes CASSGPGTLYEQYF.

This chain uses TRBV6-6 with TRBJ2-5, with 11 bases matching TRBD2. Germline CDR1 is MNHNY and CDR2 is SVGAGI (reference sequence). With V trimmed by 6 bases and J by 2 bases, 8 bases remained unmatched. The CDR3 has 16 residues. The CDR3 loop is CASSQGLAGLQETQYF. CDR3 in DNA: TGTGCCAGCAGCCAAGGACTAGCGGGCCTTCAAGAGACCCAGTACTTC.

This rearrangement joins TRBV27 to TRBJ2-7; maybe TRBD2 (5 bases). The CDR3 totals 15 residues. Germline V lookup: CDR1 MNHEY, CDR2 SMNVEV (reference sequence). Trimming shortened V by 3 bases and J by 0 bases, and 12 bases separated the two germline ends. CDR3 region: CASSLAGGLSYEQYF. In nucleotides, the CDR3 is TGTGCCAGCAGTTTGGCGGGCGGACTCTCCTACGAGCAGTACTTC.

V usage is TRBV15 and J usage is TRBJ1-3; D is unresolved. The CDR3 is made up of 14 amino acids. Per germline, CDR1 LNHNV and CDR2 YYDKDF (reference sequence). Trimming removed 6 bases from V and 1 base from J, with 10 bases in between. In DNA, the CDR3 is TGTGCCACCAGGCCCTCGGTATCTGGAAACACCATATATTTT. Amino acids: CATRPSVSGNTIYF.

The genes are TRBV11-3 and TRBJ2-3; D perhaps matches TRBD2 (6 bases). The germline CDR1 and CDR2 sequences are SGHNT and YENEEA. The V gene lost 5 bases and the J gene lost 0 bases, with 15 bases spanning the gap. The CDR3 totals 16 residues. CDR3 amino acids: CASSDPGLESTDTQYF. Here the CDR3 DNA reads TGTGCCAGCAGCGACCCGGGACTCGAAAGCACAGATACGCAGTATTTT.

The rearrangement uses TRBV29-1 and TRBJ1-1; D uncertain. The CDR3 is 11 amino acids. The ends were cut back, 6 bases at V and 6 bases at J, with 11 bases in the middle. The germline V gene has CDR1 SQVTM and CDR2 ANQGSEA. The CDR3 region is CSVRYGAEAFF. CDR3 in DNA: TGCAGCGTGAGATATGGGGCTGAAGCTTTCTTT.

This clonotype was detected once. The chain couples TRBV4-3 to TRBJ2-1; no reliable D call. V was shortened by 0 bases and J by 6 bases, with 12 bases between the two germline ends. Germline CDR1 LGHNA, CDR2 YSLEER. The CDR3 consists of 15 residues. The CDR3 DNA follows: TGCGCCAGCAGCCAAGATTTAATGGGTATCAATGAGCAGTTCTTC. Its protein product is CASSQDLMGINEQFF.

The chain recombines TRBV24-1 with TRBJ2-2, with unresolved D. V gave up 5 bases and J gave up 1 base, with 7 bases separating them. Germline CDR1 is KGHDR and CDR2 is SFDVKD. CDR3 length: 14 residues. CDR3 protein: CATSVGENTGELFF. Written as DNA, the CDR3 is TGTGCCACCAGTGTGGGCGAGAACACCGGGGAGCTGTTTTTT.

The genes are TRBV6-6 and TRBJ2-5; the match to TRBD1 covers 8 bases. The CDR3 length is 16 residues. Germline V gene lookup returns CDR1 MNHNY and CDR2 SVGAGI (reference sequence). With V trimmed by 6 bases and J by 4 bases, 13 bases remained unmatched. CDR3 in DNA: TGTGCCAGCAGGTCCCAGGGGGCCGACGCAGGAGAGACCCAGTACTTC. Translated, it gives CASRSQGADAGETQYF.

This clonotype was observed once. This chain connects TRBV7-9 to TRBJ1-2; tentative D call: TRBD1 (6 bases). With 5 bases removed from V and 4 bases from J, the gap between germline ends came to 11 bases. The CDR3 is made up of 13 amino acids. Germline CDR1 and CDR2: SEHNR and FQNEAQ (reference sequence). CDR3 residues: CASSRGAVYGYTF. The DNA for the CDR3 is TGTGCCAGCAGCAGGGGGGCTGTCTATGGCTACACCTTC.

The chain employs TRBV30 and TRBJ1-2, with no clear D. This CDR3 is 15 amino acids long. Deletions cut 5 bases from V and 8 bases from J, with 24 bases between. Germline CDR1 reads GTSNPN; CDR2 reads SVGIG (reference sequence). The CDR3 DNA follows: TGTGCCTGGGGGATAGCCCCTTTTTGGTCCAACGGCTACACCTTC. Amino acid sequence: CAWGIAPFWSNGYTF.

The J gene is TRBJ2-7, the V gene TRBV2; D remains ambiguous. The CDR3 contains 13 residues. The germline V and J ends were trimmed by 0 bases and 5 bases, with 8 bases remaining between them. Looked up from germline, CDR1 is SNHLY and CDR2 is FYNNEI. The CDR3 nucleotides read TGTGCCAGCAGTGAAGCGCCCGGACACGAGCAGTACTTC. Its translation is CASSEAPGHEQYF.

The chain couples TRBV29-1 to TRBJ2-7; TRBD1 matches 7 bases. Per germline, CDR1 SQVTM and CDR2 ANQGSEA. This CDR3 spans 12 amino acids. The V segment lost 7 bases and the J segment 4 bases; nucleotides outside the gene matches: 7. The CDR3 DNA is TGCAGCGCCCGGGACAGCCTGTACGAGCAGTACTTC. Translating gives CSARDSLYEQYF.

The gene calls are TRBV5-6 and TRBJ2-7; weak D call: TRBD2 (6 bases). The germline CDR1 and CDR2 sequences are SGHDT and YYEEEE. This CDR3 spans 13 amino acids. Between the trimmed V and J ends, which lost 5 bases and 7 bases, there was a span of 16 bases. The CDR3 sequence: CASRLVRGEEQYF. DNA of the CDR3: TGTGCCAGCAGGCTAGTGCGGGGCGAAGAGCAGTACTTC.

The chain is built from TRBV3-1 and TRBJ2-2; the match to TRBD1 covers 8 bases. The CDR3 runs 21 residues. Germline loops: CDR1 LGHDT, CDR2 YNNKEL (reference sequence). The trim removed 2 bases at V and 1 base at J, leaving 18 bases unmatched. CDR3 protein: CASSQYLAGQGKILNTGELFF. The CDR3 coding sequence is TGTGCCAGCAGCCAATATCTGGCAGGACAGGGAAAGATATTGAACACCGGGGAGCTGTTTTTT.